This T cell receptor beta chain was sequenced for a study of shared T cell receptors in the human thymus. The method was immunoSEQ multiplex PCR; TCRdb's version includes in-frame clones alone and lacks a portion of them. In the table there are approximately 760,000 clones, 70% to 90% of which are singletons. This CDR3 is built from 16 residues. CDR1 and CDR2 from the germline V gene are LGHNA and YSLEER. Between the trimmed V and J ends, which lost 0 bases and 7 bases, there was a span of 18 bases. These data also formed part of another study, on human thymus T cells. As reported in that work: Surgeons resected thymus tissue during corrective heart surgery. Across thymic and blood repertoires, the usage of V and J genes appeared to be biased. Related research has reported that thymic repertoires overlap highly among unrelated individuals.

What was sequenced was thymocytes. The TCR sequence derives from a girl under three years old with a congenital heart defect. The J gene is TRBJ1-2, the V gene TRBV4-3, with D perhaps TRBD1 (6 bases). The CDR3 nucleotides read TGCGCCAGCAGCCAAGAATCGAGGACAGATGACGGTGGCTACACCTTC. It yields the protein CASSQESRTDDGGYTF.